This T cell receptor beta chain is from a study of cytomegalovirus exposure and HLA in healthy donors (dated by TCRdb to about 2017). Some background on the complete study: In an earlier analysis of roughly 590 of the donors, about 270 Gb of sequence data and just under 120 million unique TCR beta sequences from approximately 180 million T cells were reported. In a later analysis, previously published TCR beta repertoires from more than 500 donors were re-analyzed and high-resolution HLA genotyping was added so that TCR occurrence patterns could be studied. A few DR-DQ haplotypes were treated as single units for association and clustering because of strong linkage in the cohort. The number of typed donors differed by locus: roughly 629-640 for A, B, C, DRB1 and DQB1; 522 for DQA1; 600 to 610 for DPA1; and around 470 for DPB1. Besides the first cohort of roughly 660 subjects, a separate validation cohort made up of over 95 different subjects was used. In an earlier analysis of 587 of the donors, high-throughput TCR beta sequencing was used to judge whether each TCR beta V gene segment behaved as functional or pseudogenic. In the later analysis, no new phenotypic data were used to find candidate immune exposures; instead, reliance was placed on TCR beta sequences and their occurrence across donors. The study used immunosequencing to profile the T cell repertoires of approximately 650 subjects and linked those repertoires to cytomegalovirus serostatus. Every repertoire in the discovery cohort had been generated on one and the same sequencing platform. A later genetic analysis took genome-wide SNP genotypes for about 55% of the roughly 700 donors and used that subset as a discovery cohort. The study was designed to test whether signatures of past pathogen exposure could be identified by cataloging public T cell receptors. On average, around 200,000 unique TCR beta nucleotide sequences were sequenced per donor among roughly 430 genotyped donors of the cohort, with approximately 18% of those sequences being non-productive. Of the 300 to 500 genotyped donors, 75% to 85% were placed in the genetic ancestry cluster associated with self-reported Caucasian donors. Both class I and class II loci were covered by HLA typing, at four-digit resolution. An early release covering roughly 600 HLA-typed donors comprised 250 to 350 gigabases of sequencing data and tens of millions of unique TCR sequences. Donor age, sex, ethnicity and CMV serostatus were compiled together with the repertoire data. The study combined high-throughput TCR immunosequencing, statistical association of individual TCRs with disease status, and machine learning to predict cytomegalovirus infection status. Paper-wide results and their limitations: Cytomegalovirus status was reported to be diagnosed by the classifier with high specificity and sensitivity in both the original and validation cohorts. A further reported finding was that TCR beta sequences accurately predicted the HLA-A and HLA-B alleles for most subjects in the first cohort. A later analysis reported that several top co-occurrence clusters appeared linked to parvovirus B19, influenza, CMV and Epstein-Barr virus. The study gave a list of over 150 TCR beta chains associated with cytomegalovirus. HLA typing was unavailable for some donors at each locus, so association tests used only the typed subset. Compared with equally common non-associated chains, HLA-associated TCR beta chains in a later analysis were more clonally expanded and had lower generation probabilities. A cluster of highly shared sequence variants was judged likely to be a technical artifact of the sequencing pipeline. According to a later analysis, most CMV-associated TCR beta chains appeared to be HLA-restricted, and the HLA associations seemed to be driven largely by CMV exposure. In an earlier analysis of some 500 of the donors, most TCR beta V segments were observed in productive rearrangements about 90% or about 30% of the time, broadly matching IMGT annotations. Correlated functional status among segregating V segments might reflect linkage disequilibrium, but an unknown experimental factor could not be ruled out. In a later analysis, TCR association rates were found to vary across HLA loci, with the most associated TCRs seen for DRB1 alleles and the fewest for HLA-C alleles. Most TCR sequences were observed very rarely across donors, whereas some public TCRs were present in many individuals. It was suggested by the authors that the approach could potentially be generalized to other disease states and immunological phenotypes. A later analysis associated about 16,000 TCR beta sequences with specific HLA alleles at a false discovery rate of 0.05. In this cohort, only TCR beta chains were sequenced, and detectable features were limited by the absence of alpha or paired-chain data. In vitro tests confirmed that a few of the cytomegalovirus-associated TCR beta chains recognize cytomegalovirus antigens. Assigning TCR associations to individual alleles was difficult when HLA alleles, especially DR and DQ, strongly co-occurred. The 87-base-pair reads could not distinguish some IMGT-functional V segments, including TRBV6-2 and TRBV6-3, so those segments were excluded. CMV serostatus was the only immune exposure information available for the cohort. Fewer than 20 rarely observed V segments, including chromosome 9 orphons, were excluded from the earlier analysis of almost 600 of the donors because counts were too low. In a later genetic analysis, a missense DCLRE1C variant was associated with V-gene and J-gene trimming of TCR beta chains, and the association was replicated in an independent cohort. Compared with the 666-donor mean, donors in an Asian-associated ancestry cluster had fewer N-insertions in productive TCRs, according to a later genetic analysis. Sequencing depth was assumed to be roughly uniform across donors in the presence/absence analyses, though that assumption may not hold.

The cohort was made up of approximately 670 healthy bone marrow donors. Cohort members were all nominally healthy when sampled, although unrecorded immune exposures were likely present. The donor tested CMV seropositive, placing the donor among the 290 or so seropositive members of the cohort. A peripheral blood sample was provided by each donor, and peripheral blood mononuclear cells were used for TCR beta sequencing. Genomic DNA extraction from the blood cell samples was performed with the Qiagen DNeasy Blood Extraction Kit. With respect to this clone: Its antigen target is currently unknown. Per-nucleotide qualities are absent, and no much larger clonotype sits a single base away.

Library preparation used the immunoSEQ multiplex PCR assay. For the multiplex PCR, a mixture combining 60 forward primers for TCR Vbeta segments and 13 reverse primers for TCR Jbeta segments was used. The CDR3 region of rearranged TCR beta genes was amplified from genomic DNA by a multiplex PCR assay. On the Illumina HiSeq System, the amplified TCR beta libraries were sequenced as 87-base-pair reads. The paper's processing steps were these. In a later analysis, tens of millions of unique TCR beta chains were counted across the 500 to 850 repertoires, and about 9.9 million of these chains were shared by at least two donors. To remove PCR and sequencing errors, raw reads were error-corrected and collapsed into unique sequences using a nearest-neighbor algorithm that merged closely related sequences. V, D and J gene segments were assigned by aligning CDR3 sequences to IMGT reference sequences. Each retained sequence needed at least a six-nucleotide match to both a V gene segment and a J gene segment. A rearrangement was called productive if the CDR3 had no stop codons and remained in frame with V and J, and every other rearrangement was called non-productive. Following IMGT convention, CDR3 was defined as the stretch from the second conserved V-encoded cysteine to the conserved J-encoded phenylalanine. In an earlier analysis of 500 to 650 of the donors, sequences lacking an unambiguous match to a single V gene segment were excluded. An earlier analysis of fewer than 650 of the donors classified V segments as functional when productive rearrangements were above 56.7% and as segregating when the standard deviation between donors was above 5%. A statistical classification framework was built for diagnosing cytomegalovirus status from the catalog of TCR beta chain sequences. A later analysis assigned V and J genes by comparing TCR nucleotide sequences with IMGT/GENE-DB human TR gene sequences. In a later analysis, CDR3 sequences and most-parsimonious VDJ recombination scenarios were assigned using the TCRdist pipeline. In a later analysis, each TCR beta chain was defined by its CDR3 amino acid sequence together with its V-gene family, and reads lacking a unique V-gene family were excluded. A later analysis removed several hundred highly shared, low-generation-probability nucleotide sequences to deal with suspected cross-contamination and a sequencing artifact. In a later analysis, a clonal expansion index was calculated for each public chain from normalized within-repertoire ranks of inferred template counts. A later analysis computed generation probabilities with a VDJ recombination model fitted to out-of-frame rearrangements, and checked the results against IGoR. In a later analysis, hypergeometric tests were used to score TCR-TCR, TCR-HLA and TCR-CMV co-occurrence, with a repertoire-size bias correction applied to TCR pairs. To estimate false discovery rates, a later analysis permuted the HLA or CMV assignments 20 times. In a later analysis, co-occurring TCRs were grouped using DBSCAN, with TCRdist sequence similarity added in when clustering inside HLA-allele-positive subsets. Repertoires with fewer than 30,000 or more than 120,000 public chains were left out of co-occurrence clustering, as were a handful of repertoires with anomalous nucleotide sharing. Here the immuneACCESS table is served through TCRdb, limited to in-frame sequences with V and J called. Missing clones are a known gap in these copies; in checked studies unresolved V genes cover under half, and the rest lacks a known reason. The V and J calls and the clone size are those of that table, but D and trimming were determined from the DNA. The sample table contains about 150,000 clones; only one count was recorded for about 83% of them. The ten largest make up 10% to 15% of the sample.

The germline V gene yields SGHNT for CDR1 and YENEEA for CDR2. The CDR3 numbers 15 residues from cysteine through phenylalanine. Of all the DNA, just the CDR3 is kept, 45 bases in frame from base 1. Ends trimmed: V by 0 bases, J by 7 bases; bases unmatched to a gene: 5. In this chain, TRBV11-3 is recombined with TRBJ2-2; 7 central bases correspond to TRBD2. This receptor was obtained from a middle-aged man in good health and CMV-seropositive. Source material: PBMCs. This receptor has the CDR3 CASSLEASGVGELFF. The DNA sequence is TGTGCCAGCAGCTTAGAGGCTAGCGGTGTCGGGGAGCTGTTTTTT.